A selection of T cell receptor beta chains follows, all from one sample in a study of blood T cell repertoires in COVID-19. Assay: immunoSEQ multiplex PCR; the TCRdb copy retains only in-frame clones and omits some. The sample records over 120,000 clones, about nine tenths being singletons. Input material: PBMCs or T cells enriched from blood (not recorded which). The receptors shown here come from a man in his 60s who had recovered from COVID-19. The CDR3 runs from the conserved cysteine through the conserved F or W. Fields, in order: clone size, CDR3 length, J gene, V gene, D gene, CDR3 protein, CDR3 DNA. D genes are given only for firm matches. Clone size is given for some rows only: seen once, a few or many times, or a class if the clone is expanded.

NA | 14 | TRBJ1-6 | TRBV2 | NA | CASREQGDRSPLHF | TGTGCCAGCAGGGAACAGGGAGACAGGTCACCCCTCCACTTT
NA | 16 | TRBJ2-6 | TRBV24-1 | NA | CATSRSRGSGANVLTF | TGTGCCACCAGTCGGTCACGGGGGTCAGGGGCCAACGTCCTGACTTTC
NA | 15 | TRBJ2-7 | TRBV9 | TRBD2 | CASSVLGTSGSEQYF | TGTGCCAGCAGCGTACTTGGGACTAGCGGGAGCGAGCAGTACTTC
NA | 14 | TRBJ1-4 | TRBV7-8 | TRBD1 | CASGRGGTNEKLFF | TGTGCCAGCGGCCGAGGGGGCACTAATGAAAAACTGTTTTTT
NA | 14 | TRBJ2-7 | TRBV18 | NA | CASSPVPGESEQYF | TGTGCCAGCTCACCAGTGCCGGGGGAATCCGAGCAGTACTTC
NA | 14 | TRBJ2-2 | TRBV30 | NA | CAWSATLWVGELFF | TGTGCCTGGAGTGCGACACTCTGGGTAGGGGAGCTGTTTTTT
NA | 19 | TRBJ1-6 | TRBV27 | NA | CASSLSGGRGYSYNSPLHF | TGTGCCAGCAGTTTATCCGGGGGGAGGGGATACTCCTATAATTCACCCCTCCACTTT
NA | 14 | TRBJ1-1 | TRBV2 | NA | CASINRYSRTEAFF | TGTGCCAGCATCAACAGGTATTCGAGGACTGAAGCTTTCTTT
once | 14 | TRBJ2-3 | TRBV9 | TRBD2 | CASSVGRGVDTQYF | TGTGCCAGCAGCGTGGGCCGGGGGGTAGATACGCAGTATTTT
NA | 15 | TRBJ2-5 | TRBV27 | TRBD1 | CASSLLTGGRETQYF | TGTGCCAGCAGTTTATTAACAGGGGGCAGGGAGACCCAGTACTTC
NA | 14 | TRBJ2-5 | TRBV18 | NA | CASSPPASLETQYF | TGTGCCAGCTCACCACCGGCTAGCCTGGAGACCCAGTACTTC
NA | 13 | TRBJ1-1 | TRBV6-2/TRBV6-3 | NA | CASSGQGIAGGFF | TGTGCCAGCAGTGGGCAGGGGATCGCCGGAGGTTTCTTT